The 25 T cell receptor beta chains below were found in one sample sequenced in a study of Graves' ophthalmopathy and Graves' hyperthyroidism. The study amplified TCR beta CDR3 regions using RNA transcripts. HTBI primers were used in a first-round RT-PCR, which preceded a second-round multiplex PCR. TCRdb re-derived calls from the multiplex PCR reads in MiXCR, one entry per CDR3 protein. The sample lists about 740,000 distinct CDR3 sequences; 40% were seen once. The sequenced sample consisted of peripheral blood. These receptors were taken from an adult man with Graves' ophthalmopathy.

This clonotype has ten or more counts. The chain is built from TRBV11-2 and TRBJ1-1, with D hard to call. The CDR3 is 11 residues long. The germline V gene encodes CDR1 SGHAT and CDR2 FQNNGV. With 2 bases removed from V and 8 bases from J, the gap between germline ends came to 6 bases. CDR3 nucleotide sequence: TGTGCCAGCAGCTTACAGAGAGAAGCTTTCTTT. It encodes CASSLQREAFF.

This clonotype has more than one count but fewer than ten. The J gene is TRBJ1-2, the V gene TRBV20-1; D is possibly TRBD1 (6 bases). The CDR3 is 15 amino acids. Trimming took 6 bases from V and 4 from J, leaving 21 bases between them. Germline values: CDR1 DFQATT, CDR2 SNEGSKA (reference sequence). The CDR3: CSAVGGYKDSYGYTF. CDR3 nucleotides: TGCAGTGCCGTCGGGGGGTACAAGGACAGCTATGGCTACACCTTC.

The chain is built from TRBV19 and TRBJ2-7, with 11 bases that match TRBD2. Per germline, CDR1 LNHDA and CDR2 SQIVND (reference sequence). The V and J ends lost 5 bases and 5 bases, in that order; junction bases with no gene match: 8. This CDR3 region has 15 residues. The CDR3 spells CASSDSGRAGNEQYF. The CDR3 nucleotides are TGTGCCAGTAGTGATAGCGGGAGGGCCGGCAACGAGCAGTACTTC.

The chain links TRBV10-3 to TRBJ1-6; the D is unclear. Per germline, CDR1 ENHRY and CDR2 SYGVKD. V shed 11 bases and J shed 9 bases, with 14 bases lying between them. This CDR3 spans 12 amino acids. The CDR3 coding sequence is TGTGCCTCAGGACGAGGCGGTTCACCCCTCCACTTT. This gives the protein CASGRGGSPLHF.

CDR3 DNA sequence: TGTGCCAGCAGTTACCTCGGGACAGGCCAAGAGACCCAGTACTTC. Protein: CASSYLGTGQETQYF. J is TRBJ2-5 and V is TRBV6-5; 8 nucleotides line up with TRBD1. Germline V lookup: CDR1 MNHEY, CDR2 SVGAGI. V gave up 2 bases and J gave up 1 base; unmatched junction bases: 3. The CDR3 spans 15 residues.

The chain is built from TRBV25-1 and TRBJ1-2; perhaps TRBD1 as D (5 bases). V was pared by 3 bases and J by 4 bases, with 12 bases between. Germline loops: CDR1 MGHDK, CDR2 SYGVNS. The CDR3 is 14 residues long. The CDR3 region is CASSEPGRGYGYTF. The CDR3, as DNA: TGTGCCAGCAGTGAGCCGGGGCGAGGCTATGGCTACACCTTC.

As regards this clonotype: The junction and the germline gene differ at one end; a read error may be behind it. V usage is TRBV2 and J usage is TRBJ2-3; unclear D gene. The CDR3 consists of 16 residues. Germline assignment: CDR1 SNHLY and CDR2 FYNNEI. CDR3 amino acids: CATSDPLGGGTDTQYF. CDR3 nucleotide sequence: TGTGCCACCAGTGACCCCCTTGGCGGTGGCACAGATACGCAGTATTTT. Looking up the rest from reference TRBV2 and TRBJ2-3 gives the full variable domain: EPEVTQTPSHQVTQMGQEVILRCVPISNHLYFYWYRQILGQKVEFLVSFYNNEISEKSEIFDDQFSVERPDGSNFTLKIRSTKLEDSAMYFCATSDPLGGGTDTQYFGPGTRLTVL.

The chain joins TRBV7-2 to TRBJ2-2; TRBD1 might be the D (6 bases). The V end was cut by 5 bases, the J end by 1 base, with 8 bases between. The CDR3 is made up of 14 amino acids. CDR1 is SGHTA, CDR2 FQGNSA, per germline. The CDR3 protein is CASSRDKNTGELFF. In nucleotides, the CDR3 is TGTGCCAGCAGCAGGGACAAGAACACCGGGGAGCTGTTTTTT.

Only a few counts were recorded for this clonotype. The junction shows a germline mismatch at one end, possibly a read error. The V gene is TRBV10-3, the J gene TRBJ2-7, with D hard to call. Germline V lookup: CDR1 ENHRY, CDR2 SYGVKD. The CDR3 runs to 15 residues. CDR3: CASSLVGEESYEQYF. Here the CDR3 DNA reads TGTGCCAGCAGTCTAGTCGGAGAGGAGTCCTACGAGCAGTACTTC.

Comments on this clonotype: Given a much more abundant clone one base away, this may be a read error. This sequence joins TRBV7-2 and TRBJ2-5, with 10 bases fitting TRBD1. Trimming cost V 8 bases and J 4 bases; bases outside gene matches: 7. The CDR3 is 14 amino acids. Germline CDR1 reads SGHTA; CDR2 reads FQGNSA. CDR3 protein: CASGRRQGAETQYF. Here the CDR3 DNA reads TGTGCCAGCGGCCGACGACAGGGGGCAGAGACCCAGTACTTC.

This clonotype was counted between two and nine times. The V gene is TRBV2, the J gene TRBJ1-3, with TRBD1 identical over 8 bases. This CDR3 spans 15 amino acids. Trimming took 5 bases from V and 2 from J; bases not matched to a gene: 5. Per germline, CDR1 SNHLY and CDR2 FYNNEI. The CDR3 DNA follows: TGTGCCAGCAGTCCAGACAGGGGTGCTGGAAACACCATATATTTT. This codes for CASSPDRGAGNTIYF.

This clonotype was observed a handful of times. The gene calls are TRBV10-3 and TRBJ2-2; D is uncertain. The germline V and J ends were trimmed by 5 bases and 0 bases, with 10 bases remaining between them. Germline CDR1 reads ENHRY; CDR2 reads SYGVKD. This CDR3 is built from 15 residues. CDR3 loop: CAISLVGANTGELFF. CDR3 DNA sequence: TGTGCCATCAGTTTGGTCGGCGCGAACACCGGGGAGCTGTTTTTT.

V is TRBV15 and J is TRBJ2-5, with TRBD2 matching over 9 bases. This CDR3 spans 16 amino acids. Germline loops: CDR1 LNHNV, CDR2 YYDKDF (reference sequence). The junction had 7 bases not matched to a gene; V was cut back by 3 bases and J by 2 bases. This CDR3 reads CATSSLMSGGQETQYF. Written as DNA, the CDR3 is TGTGCCACCAGCAGTCTAATGAGCGGGGGGCAAGAGACCCAGTACTTC.

The table lists this clonotype with a few counts. The chain carries TRBV9 and TRBJ2-2; 7 bases align to TRBD1. J lost 2 bases, V lost 4 bases, and 8 bases had no gene match. Germline CDR1 reads SGDLS; CDR2 reads YYNGEE. The CDR3 runs to 16 residues. As DNA, the CDR3 is TGTGCCAGCAGCTTAGAGGGACAGACCAACACCGGGGAGCTGTTTTTT. Translated, it gives CASSLEGQTNTGELFF.

The chain carries TRBV11-2 and TRBJ2-7; D could derive from TRBD1 or TRBD2 (5 bases each). Germline CDR1 and CDR2: SGHAT and FQNNGV. V lost 0 bases and J lost 5, with 11 bases in between. This CDR3 is built from 14 residues. CDR3 region: CASSLEGVVHEQYF. For the CDR3, the DNA is TGTGCCAGCAGCTTAGAGGGGGTGGTCCACGAGCAGTACTTC.

This clonotype was counted only a few times. The V gene is TRBV19, the J gene TRBJ1-6; weak D call: TRBD1 (5 bases). This CDR3 is built from 14 residues. Germline assignment: CDR1 LNHDA and CDR2 SQIVND (reference sequence). With 5 bases removed from V and 5 bases from J, the gap between germline ends came to 10 bases. The CDR3 region is CASSSGKNNSPLHF. The CDR3 bases are TGTGCCAGTAGTTCAGGGAAGAATAATTCACCCCTCCACTTT.

This clonotype was counted ten times or more. The chain joins TRBV7-9 to TRBJ2-5; 7 bases are a match to TRBD1. Trimming took 8 bases from V and 5 from J; bases not matched to a gene: 8. The CDR3 is 13 residues long. Germline CDR1 reads SEHNR; CDR2 reads FQNEAQ (reference sequence). In DNA, the CDR3 is TGTGCCAGCCGCGACAGGGTTTTGGAGACCCAGTACTTC. Protein: CASRDRVLETQYF. The full variable domain, rest sourced from reference TRBV7-9 and TRBJ2-5, is DTGVSQNPRHKITKRGQNVTFRCDPISEHNRLYWYRQTLGQGPEFLTYFQNEAQLEKSRLLSDRFSAERPKGSFSTLEIQRTEQGDSAMYLCASRDRVLETQYFGPGTRLLVL.

This clonotype was seen ten or more times. The chain couples TRBV10-3 to TRBJ2-2; D not certain. Germline V CDR1 and CDR2: ENHRY, SYGVKD. V lost 3 bases and J 0 bases, leaving 8 bases between the germline ends. This CDR3 spans 15 amino acids. In DNA, the CDR3 is TGTGCCATCAGTGAACGGCAGGCGAACACCGGGGAGCTGTTTTTT. It specifies CAISERQANTGELFF.

This clonotype was counted only a few times. The chain carries TRBV6-5 and TRBJ1-2, with D possibly matching TRBD1 (6 bases). Trimming removed 4 bases at V and 5 bases at J, with 11 bases between. CDR1 is MNHEY and CDR2 is SVGAGI in the germline V gene. CDR3 length equals 13 residues. CDR3: CASSFKGEYGYTF. The DNA for the CDR3 is TGTGCCAGCAGTTTCAAGGGGGAATATGGCTACACCTTC.

This clonotype was observed many times. CDR3 sequence reads: CASSWEGRSYETQYF. In DNA form, the CDR3 reads TGTGCCAGCAGTTGGGAGGGACGGTCCTACGAGACCCAGTACTTC. The chain recombines TRBV6-5 with TRBJ2-5; 7 positions agree with TRBD2. Germline CDR1 reads MNHEY; CDR2 reads SVGAGI. This CDR3 comprises 15 residues. V dropped 4 bases and J dropped 5; count of bases not matched to a gene: 10.

This clonotype was observed many times. This chain uses TRBV7-8 with TRBJ2-5; 9 bases fit TRBD1. The CDR3 covers 14 residues. Trimming took 1 base from V and 8 from J; bases not matched to a gene: 5. CDR1 is SGHVS, CDR2 FQNEAQ, per germline. CDR3 protein: CASSLVRQGDTQYF. DNA for the CDR3: TGTGCCAGCAGCTTAGTTAGACAGGGGGATACCCAGTACTTC.

This clonotype was detected only a few times. This chain uses TRBV19 with TRBJ2-5, with 10 bases lining up with TRBD2. The CDR3 length is 15 residues. Germline CDR1 and CDR2: LNHDA and SQIVND (reference sequence). J was trimmed by 4 bases and V by 2 bases; bases with no gene match: 4. The CDR3 DNA sequence: TGTGCCAGTAGTATAATGGCTAGCGGGAGAGAGACCCAGTACTTC. It codes for CASSIMASGRETQYF.

This clonotype was seen only a few times. This rearrangement joins TRBV15 to TRBJ1-2; 11 bases are shared with TRBD1. Germline V gene lookup returns CDR1 LNHNV and CDR2 YYDKDF (reference sequence). The V gene end was trimmed by 3 bases and the J gene end by 6 bases; junction bases not matched to a gene: 3. The length of the CDR3 is 14 residues. The CDR3 is CATSRVDRGHGYTF. CDR3 nucleotides: TGTGCCACCAGCAGGGTGGACAGGGGGCATGGCTACACCTTC.

This clonotype was recorded many times. The V gene is TRBV10-3, the J gene TRBJ2-5; D remains unclear. CDR3 length: 13 residues. V was pared by 4 bases and J by 1 base, with 7 bases between. Per germline, CDR1 ENHRY and CDR2 SYGVKD. CDR3 sequence: CAISVPGQETQYF. CDR3 coding DNA: TGTGCCATCAGTGTACCAGGCCAAGAGACCCAGTACTTC.

The chain carries TRBV2 and TRBJ2-3; possibly TRBD2 for D (6 bases). This CDR3 has 13 amino acids. Trimming removed 8 bases at V and 6 bases at J, with 15 bases between. Looked up from germline, CDR1 is SNHLY and CDR2 is FYNNEI. The CDR3 reads CASGTRDWDTQYF. CDR3 nucleotides: TGTGCCAGCGGTACCCGGGACTGGGATACGCAGTATTTT.